These T cell receptor beta chains were read from a single sample in a study of blood T cell repertoires in COVID-19. Data came from immunoSEQ multiplex PCR; TCRdb stores just in-frame clones and leaves some out. Among 25,000 to 40,000 clones listed, 88% were seen once. The specimen sequenced was peripheral blood. Receptors originate from a human donor with active COVID-19. The donor label of this sample is uncertain. Each CDR3 is given with its conserved first and last residue. The D gene is left open where the match is weak. Only some rows state a clone size, as once, few, many or a class for expanded clones.

d_call | clone_size | j_call | cdr3_length | v_call | cdr3_nt | cdr3_aa
NA | NA | TRBJ1-1 | 13 | TRBV7-9 | TGTGCCAGCAGCCGGACAGAGAACACTGAAGCTTTCTTT | CASSRTENTEAFF
TRBD1 | NA | TRBJ1-2 | 15 | TRBV5-8 | TGTGCCAGCAGCTTGGGGATGACAGGGGTCTATGGCTACACCTTC | CASSLGMTGVYGYTF
TRBD2 | few | TRBJ2-1 | 16 | TRBV2 | TGTGCCAGCAGTGAATTCGCTAGCGGGATTGGTAATGAGCAGTTCTTC | CASSEFASGIGNEQFF
TRBD2 | NA | TRBJ2-2 | 17 | TRBV7-3 | TGTGCCAGCAGCTTAAATTGGCGGGGGGAGTCCACCGGGGAGCTGTTTTTT | CASSLNWRGESTGELFF
TRBD1 | few | TRBJ1-2 | 16 | TRBV3-1/TRBV3-2 | TGTGCCAGCAGCCAAAAACCCCTCAGGGGGCATCATGGCTACACCTTC | CASSQKPLRGHHGYTF
NA | NA | TRBJ2-4 | 16 | TRBV5-1 | TGCGCCAGCAGCTATAACAGGGAGACAGCCAAAAACATTCAGTACTTC | CASSYNRETAKNIQYF
TRBD1 | NA | TRBJ1-4 | 15 | TRBV9 | TGTGCCAGCAGCGCTGGGACAGGGGTTTATGAAAAACTGTTTTTT | CASSAGTGVYEKLFF
NA | NA | TRBJ1-6 | 17 | TRBV18 | TGTGCCAGCTCCAGGGTAAGCGCGGGGTCGGATAATTCACCCCTCCACTTT | CASSRVSAGSDNSPLHF
NA | NA | TRBJ1-3 | 13 | TRBV12-3/TRBV12-4 | TGTGCCAGCAGGGAGACAGCTGGAAACACCATATATTTT | CASRETAGNTIYF
TRBD2 | NA | TRBJ2-7 | 17 | TRBV7-2 | TGTGCCAGCAGCCCCGGACTAGCGGGGGGGCGGGGCTACGAGCAGTACTTC | CASSPGLAGGRGYEQYF
TRBD1 | NA | TRBJ2-7 | 15 | TRBV9 | TGTGCCAGCAGCGTAGGGGACAGTTTATCGTGGGAGCAGTACTTC | CASSVGDSLSWEQYF
NA | NA | TRBJ2-7 | 15 | TRBV27 | TGTGCCAGCAGTTTAATGGGTGGGGGGGCTTACGAGCAGTACTTC | CASSLMGGGAYEQYF
TRBD1 | NA | TRBJ1-1 | 13 | TRBV19 | TGTGCCAGTATCGGGACAGCGAGGGCTGAAGCTTTCTTT | CASIGTARAEAFF
TRBD2 | NA | TRBJ2-1 | 16 | TRBV19 | TGTGCCAGTAGTATAGTTCGAGCGGGGGGTCTTAATGAGCAGTTCTTC | CASSIVRAGGLNEQFF
NA | NA | TRBJ1-5 | 13 | TRBV7-2 | TGTGCCAGCAGCTTTATTAGCAATCAGCCCCAGCATTTT | CASSFISNQPQHF
NA | NA | TRBJ2-7 | 14 | TRBV6-5 | TGTGCCAGCAGGTCGGTTAGCGACGCCTACGAGCAGTACTTC | CASRSVSDAYEQYF
NA | NA | TRBJ2-5 | 14 | TRBV6-6 | TGTGCCAGCAGCCGGCAGAGGGGGGGGGAGACCCAGTACTTC | CASSRQRGGETQYF
TRBD1 | NA | TRBJ2-2 | 14 | TRBV27 | TGTGCCAGCAGTCTAAGGGACAGGCCCGGGGAGCTGTTTTTT | CASSLRDRPGELFF
NA | NA | TRBJ2-7 | 12 | TRBV5-4 | TGTGCCAGCAGCCGCGACAGCTACGAGCAGTACTTC | CASSRDSYEQYF
NA | NA | TRBJ2-5 | 15 | TRBV7-9 | TGTGCCAGCAGTAAGGGAGCCACCGCGGGAGAGACCCAGTACTTC | CASSKGATAGETQYF
NA | once | TRBJ1-4 | 12 | TRBV5-5 | TGTGCCAGCAGCTTCCAGGGGCAAAAACTGTTTTTT | CASSFQGQKLFF
NA | NA | TRBJ2-7 | 14 | TRBV5-1 | TGCGCCAGCAGCCTTCCCGGGTTCTCCTACGAGCAGTACTTC | CASSLPGFSYEQYF
NA | NA | TRBJ2-3 | 13 | TRBV28 | TGTGCCAGCAGTACGGGGACTTCAGTTACGCAGTATTTT | CASSTGTSVTQYF
TRBD1 | once | TRBJ1-2 | 16 | TRBV9 | TGTGCCAGCAGCGCTCGTCCCGGGACAGGGTACTATGGCTACACCTTC | CASSARPGTGYYGYTF
NA | NA | TRBJ1-2 | 15 | TRBV7-2 | TGTGCCAGCAGCTTAGCGAGGGAAACTAACTATGGCTACACCTTC | CASSLARETNYGYTF
TRBD1 | NA | TRBJ1-4 | 14 | TRBV2 | TGTGCCAGCAAGCTACAGGGGGCTGGGGAAAAACTGTTTTTT | CASKLQGAGEKLFF
TRBD2 | NA | TRBJ2-1 | 14 | TRBV7-3 | TGTGCCAGCAGCTTGGGGGTAGCGGGGTCGATGCAGTTCTTC | CASSLGVAGSMQFF
NA | NA | TRBJ2-7 | 14 | TRBV5-6 | TGTGCCAGCAGCTCGGAGGACTACCTCTACGAGCAGTACTTC | CASSSEDYLYEQYF
NA | NA | TRBJ2-5 | 13 | TRBV18 | TGTGCCAGCTCACCTGGCCACGGGGAGACCCAGTACTTC | CASSPGHGETQYF
NA | NA | TRBJ2-5 | 16 | TRBV7-2 | TGTGCCAGCAGCTTAGTGGCAGGCAAGAGCAAAGAGACCCAGTACTTC | CASSLVAGKSKETQYF
NA | NA | TRBJ1-2 | 15 | TRBV9 | TGTGCCAGCAGCGTAGAAGGAGCGGTAAACTATGGCTACACCTTC | CASSVEGAVNYGYTF
NA | NA | TRBJ1-2 | 13 | TRBV2 | TGTGCCAGCAGGGATTTCGGGGGGCGAGGCTACACCTTC | CASRDFGGRGYTF
TRBD1 | NA | TRBJ1-2 | 17 | TRBV7-9 | TGTGCCAGCAGCTTAAGACGGTCGGCAGGGGGCTCCTATGGCTACACCTTC | CASSLRRSAGGSYGYTF
TRBD2 | NA | TRBJ2-5 | 16 | TRBV4-3 | TGCGCCAGCAGCCAAGATGCTAGCGGGGGGGTTGGTGACCAGTACTTC | CASSQDASGGVGDQYF
NA | few | TRBJ1-2 | 13 | TRBV28 | TGTGCCAGCAGTTTAACAGGAAACTATGGCTACACCTTC | CASSLTGNYGYTF
NA | NA | TRBJ1-1 | 12 | TRBV2 | TGTGCCAGCGTGAGGCTAAGCACTGAAGCTTTCTTT | CASVRLSTEAFF
NA | NA | TRBJ2-3 | 15 | TRBV11-2 | TGTGCCAGCAGCTTAGTGTCCAGGGCCGCAGATACGCAGTATTTT | CASSLVSRAADTQYF
TRBD2 | once | TRBJ2-2 | 19 | TRBV7-8 | TGTGCCAGCAGCTTAGTGATTAGCGGGGGACTACTCGGCACCGGGGAGCTGTTTTTT | CASSLVISGGLLGTGELFF
NA | few | TRBJ1-4 | 12 | TRBV11-2 | TGTGCCAGCAGTTTGACAGGACTAAAACTGTTTTTT | CASSLTGLKLFF
NA | few | TRBJ1-6 | 13 | TRBV7-8 | TGTGCCAGCAGCCTCCCGGGAAATTCACCCCTCCACTTT | CASSLPGNSPLHF
NA | once | TRBJ1-2 | 16 | TRBV2 | TGTGCCAGCAGCCCCAGTACAGTCCTGAAGAACTATGGCTACACCTTC | CASSPSTVLKNYGYTF
TRBD2 | NA | TRBJ2-5 | 19 | TRBV3-1/TRBV3-2 | TGTGCCAGCAGCCATAGCGGGGGGCCTTCCCTAAAGTACCAAGAGACCCAGTACTTC | CASSHSGGPSLKYQETQYF
NA | NA | TRBJ1-4 | 14 | TRBV5-1 | TGCGCCAGCAAAGTTGGACAGCTAAATGAAAAACTGTTTTTT | CASKVGQLNEKLFF
NA | NA | TRBJ2-2 | 14 | TRBV6-1 | TGTGCCAGCAGTGAACTAACACAGACCGGGGAGCTGTTTTTT | CASSELTQTGELFF
TRBD1 | NA | TRBJ1-2 | 13 | TRBV12-3/TRBV12-4 | TGTGCCAGCAGTCGGGACAGTGTATATGGCTACACCTTC | CASSRDSVYGYTF
TRBD1 | NA | TRBJ2-7 | 15 | TRBV11-2 | TGTGCCAGCAGCTCGGGACAGACCTCGGTCTACGAGCAGTACTTC | CASSSGQTSVYEQYF
NA | NA | TRBJ2-7 | 15 | TRBV5-1 | TGCGCCAGCAGCTTCGGTGGGGGCTGGTTCTACGAGCAGTACTTC | CASSFGGGWFYEQYF
NA | NA | TRBJ2-3 | 14 | TRBV10-3 | TGTGCCATCAGTGATGCCCAGGGCACAGATACGCAGTATTTT | CAISDAQGTDTQYF
NA | NA | TRBJ1-2 | 12 | TRBV19 | TGTGCCAGTGCGACATCTTTTTATGGCTACACCTTC | CASATSFYGYTF
TRBD1 | NA | TRBJ1-1 | 16 | TRBV27 | TGTGCCAGCAGCAACCTCCGGACAGGGACGAACACTGAAGCTTTCTTT | CASSNLRTGTNTEAFF
TRBD1 | NA | TRBJ2-7 | 15 | TRBV4-2 | TGTGCCAGCAGCCAAGAAGCCGGGACAGCTTACGAGCAGTACTTC | CASSQEAGTAYEQYF
NA | NA | TRBJ2-1 | 19 | TRBV3-1/TRBV3-2 | TGTGCCAGCAGCCGAAGGAACCCATTAGGAGGGAGCTCCTACAATGAGCAGTTCTTC | CASSRRNPLGGSSYNEQFF
NA | once | TRBJ2-1 | 15 | TRBV10-3 | TGTGCCATCAGTGAGTCGGGGGGGGCTTACAATGAGCAGTTCTTC | CAISESGGAYNEQFF
TRBD2 | NA | TRBJ2-1 | 18 | TRBV4-3 | TGCGCCAGCAGCCGAAGGGCGTTAGCGGGGGGGTTTTACAATGAGCAGTTCTTC | CASSRRALAGGFYNEQFF
TRBD2 | NA | TRBJ2-1 | 19 | TRBV3-1/TRBV3-2 | TGTGCCAGCAGCTCCGGACCTTGCTTACTAGCGGGGGGCTCCCGGGAGCAGTTCTTC | CASSSGPCLLAGGSREQFF
TRBD2 | NA | TRBJ2-2 | 16 | TRBV5-1 | TGCGCCAGCAGCCCGAGGACTAGCGGGAACACCGGGGAGCTGTTTTTT | CASSPRTSGNTGELFF
TRBD1 | NA | TRBJ1-2 | 15 | TRBV6-5 | TGTGCCAGCAGCTCCGAAGGGACAGGGAGGGTTGGCTACACCTTC | CASSSEGTGRVGYTF
TRBD1 | NA | TRBJ1-2 | 16 | TRBV2 | TGTGCCAGGATGACGGGACAGGGGGCTATTTTGGGAGGCTACACCTTC | CARMTGQGAILGGYTF
NA | few | TRBJ1-5 | 15 | TRBV19 | TGTGCCAGTAGGGAGGGAGATCTAAGCAATCAGCCCCAGCATTTT | CASREGDLSNQPQHF
NA | few | TRBJ1-5 | 15 | TRBV2 | TGTGCCAGCAGTGAGAACAGATTCGGCAATCAGCCCCAGCATTTT | CASSENRFGNQPQHF